The next 10 T cell receptor beta chains were all read from a single sample in a study of blood T cell repertoires in COVID-19. Sequencing used immunoSEQ multiplex PCR; TCRdb keeps in-frame clones, though not all of them. The table includes about 280,000 clones, about four fifths detected once. Sequences were obtained from PBMCs or T cells enriched from blood (not recorded which). All receptors come from a middle-aged man who had been exposed to COVID-19.

The rearrangement joins TRBV30 to TRBJ1-2, with D possibly TRBD1 on 6 matching bases. CDR1 GTSNPN and CDR2 SVGIG come from the germline V gene (reference sequence). The V gene lost 4 bases and the J gene lost 7 bases, with 19 bases spanning the gap. This CDR3 region has 14 residues. The chain's CDR3 is CAWTRQALTGGYTF. Here the CDR3 DNA reads TGTGCCTGGACCCGACAGGCATTAACGGGTGGCTACACCTTC.

This chain uses TRBV10-3 with TRBJ1-5; D might be TRBD1 (6 bases). CDR1 and CDR2 from the germline V gene are ENHRY and SYGVKD. CDR3 length equals 15 residues. Deletions cut 6 bases from V and 3 bases from J, with 15 bases between. In DNA form, the CDR3 reads TGTGCCATCAGCCCCGGGACATCTAACAATCAGCCCCAGCATTTT. Encoded protein: CAISPGTSNNQPQHF.

This chain joins TRBV7-8 and TRBJ2-1, with 10 bases aligning to TRBD2. Germline CDR1 is SGHVS and CDR2 is FQNEAQ. Losses at the gene ends were 1 base for V and 4 bases for J; bases not matched to a gene: 4. The CDR3 sequence is 16 residues long. CDR3 in amino acids: CASSLGSGRFYNEQFF. In DNA form, the CDR3 reads TGTGCCAGCAGCTTAGGTAGCGGGAGGTTTTACAATGAGCAGTTCTTC. The full variable domain, completed using reference TRBV7-8 and TRBJ2-1, is GAGVSQSPRYKVAKRGQDVALRCDPISGHVSLFWYQQALGQGPEFLTYFQNEAQLDKSGLPSDRFFAERPEGSVSTLKIQRTQQEDSAVYLCASSLGSGRFYNEQFFGPGTRLTVL.

The V call is TRBV27, the J call TRBJ2-7, with 8 positions matching TRBD1. This CDR3 region has 15 residues. J was trimmed by 4 bases and V by 4 bases; bases with no gene match: 9. CDR1 is MNHEY, CDR2 SMNVEV, per germline (reference sequence). CDR3 sequence: CASSSPGTGPYEQYF. The CDR3 DNA follows: TGTGCCAGCAGTTCACCCGGGACAGGCCCTTACGAGCAGTACTTC.

The chain has TRBV5-1 and TRBJ1-1; a weak D match, TRBD1 (5 bases). The CDR3 is 12 amino acids. V was shortened by 2 bases and J by 10 bases, with 12 bases between the two germline ends. CDR1 and CDR2 (germline): SGHRS, YFSETQ. The CDR3 coding sequence is TGCGCCAGCAGCTTCCGGGGGGAAAGAGCTTTCTTT. Its translation: CASSFRGERAFF.

This clone was counted between two and nine times. The chain joins TRBV7-4 to TRBJ2-2; D might be TRBD2 (6 bases). Germline V gene data show CDR1 as SGHVT and CDR2 as SQSDAQ. V was cut by 0 bases and J by 0 bases, with 20 bases left in between. The CDR3 contains 20 residues. The CDR3 DNA is TGTGCCAGCAGCTTAGCGGAGGACCAGGGACTTTTCGCGAACACCGGGGAGCTGTTTTTT. Residues: CASSLAEDQGLFANTGELFF.

This chain joins TRBV27 and TRBJ1-2, with 8 bases matching TRBD1. The trim removed 8 bases at V and 10 bases at J, leaving 12 bases unmatched. This CDR3 spans 13 amino acids. Looked up from germline, CDR1 is MNHEY and CDR2 is SMNVEV (reference sequence). CDR3 coding DNA: TGTGCCAGCCAGTTACAGGGGGGAGGAGTCTACACCTTC. Encoded protein: CASQLQGGGVYTF.

This chain links TRBV20-1 with TRBJ2-1; 8 nucleotides line up with TRBD2. The V gene's germline CDR1 is DFQATT and CDR2 SNEGSKA (reference sequence). The J segment lost 10 bases and the V segment lost 5 bases, leaving 4 bases of the junction unmatched. The CDR3 spans 11 residues. This chain's CDR3 is CSAGRLAEQFF. The CDR3 DNA follows: TGCAGTGCTGGAAGACTAGCGGAGCAGTTCTTC.

The DNA for the CDR3 is TGCGCCAGCCAGTCTCAGTCCTCTGAAACCAACGTCCTGACTTTC. It translates to CASQSQSSETNVLTF. This rearrangement joins TRBV5-1 to TRBJ2-6; D uncertain. Trimming took 7 bases from V and 8 from J, leaving 19 bases between them. Germline-derived CDR1 and CDR2 are SGHRS and YFSETQ. The CDR3 has 15 residues.

The chain has TRBV5-1 and TRBJ1-4; D uncertain. CDR3 length: 15 amino acids. V was pared by 3 bases and J by 6 bases, with 15 bases between. CDR1 and CDR2 (germline): SGHRS, YFSETQ. Written as DNA, the CDR3 is TGCGCCAGCAGCTCGGGGTCTGCGGGGTATGAAAAACTGTTTTTT. Amino acids: CASSSGSAGYEKLFF.